This T cell receptor beta chain was observed in a study of tumor-infiltrating lymphocytes in primary liver carcinoma. Study conclusions and caveats: Pairs comparing tumor with adjacent tissue or blood overlapped less than pairs drawn from tumor regions.

Joint extraction of RNA and DNA used roughly 20-32 mg of bulk tissue that was unsorted. This CDR3 is built from 11 residues. Per germline, CDR1 MNHEY and CDR2 SVGEGT. Total RNA (roughly 0.45 ug) served as template for TCR beta cDNA synthesis primed by a constant-region primer. For TCR beta, libraries were produced by three nested multiplex PCR rounds using slightly modified ARM-PCR. With TRBV1-TRBV30 forward primers and a C-beta reverse primer, the first two PCR rounds were run for approximately 9 cycles each. TCRdb used MiXCR to reprocess the multiplex PCR reads, holding one entry per CDR3 protein. The data show some 180,000 distinct CDR3 sequences, with around four fifths seen just once and about a sixth held by the top ten. This clonotype was detected only once. The antigen is unknown. Sequence at one end of the junction differs from germline and may be a read error.

The chain couples TRBV6-2 or TRBV6-3 to TRBJ2-7; the D is unclear. Sequences were obtained from tumor tissue from primary liver carcinoma. The sequence was obtained from a man aged 40-49 years with primary liver carcinoma and hepatitis B virus infection. The CDR3 sequence: CTISTAYEKYF. CDR3 nucleotides: TGTACCATCAGTACCGCCTACGAGAAGTACTTC.